The entry below gives a single T cell receptor beta chain sequence along with its context. Its cognate antigen is unknown. These data belong to a study of shared clonotypes between healthy human individuals. Study as a whole: Per donor, CD8 memory used one plate, CD8 naive used two, CD4 memory used three and CD4 naive used three.

On sorted subsets, replicate PCRs used about 200 ng DNA, or roughly 30,000 T cell genomes. Here immunoSEQ multiplex PCR was the method, and the copy in TCRdb shows in-frame clones only, minus some. The sample consists of roughly 2,300,000 clones, around 93% of them appearing once. Study outcomes and limitations: A few donors had around 5% of their naive CD4 clonotypes in common.

V lost 4 bases to trimming and J lost 0 bases, with 9 bases between them. The CDR3 spans 14 residues. Per germline, CDR1 SGHRS and CDR2 YFSETQ. Adult Caucasians living in Nashville, Tennessee made up all of the donors. V is TRBV5-1 and J is TRBJ2-3, with D hard to call. The receptor was derived from a young man in good health. Some clones in this sample may be carry-over from other donors' samples. The sequencing sample was made of naive CD4+ T cells from PBMCs. Subset defined: CD45RA+ positively selected. The CDR3 here is CASSPPSSTDTQYF. The CDR3 coding sequence is TGCGCCAGCAGCCCTCCTTCTAGCACAGATACGCAGTATTTT.